A selection of T cell receptor beta chains follows, all from one sample in a study of cytomegalovirus exposure and HLA in healthy donors. Some clones are missing from TCRdb's copy, which holds only in-frame ones; the method was immunoSEQ multiplex PCR. The data show some 150,000 clones, 60% to 80% seen once. Sequencing input: PBMCs. The receptors originated from a male donor in good health and CMV-seronegative. The CDR3 runs from the conserved cysteine through the conserved F or W. Fields, in order: J gene, clone size, V gene, CDR3 protein. The size field is filled for only some rows; it gives once, few, many or a size class.

TRBJ1-5,.,TRBV7-2,CASRPSGGIQSQHF
TRBJ2-7,.,TRBV7-9,CASSITSASYEQYF
TRBJ1-1,.,TRBV6-1,CASSTYRQMNTEAFF
TRBJ2-2,.,TRBV18,CASSEQANTGELFF
TRBJ2-7,.,TRBV6-6,CASSYSESNEQYF
TRBJ2-1,.,TRBV27,CASSLYPTSGSYNEQFF
TRBJ1-5,.,TRBV6-1,CASSINRGLNQPQHF
TRBJ2-2,.,TRBV18,CASSPGQTYTGELFF
TRBJ1-1,many,TRBV4-3,CASSQDWGTGEDTEAFF
TRBJ1-2,.,TRBV9,CASSVETGANYGYTF
TRBJ2-1,.,TRBV5-1,CASSLAGVVYNEQFF
TRBJ1-2,once,TRBV19,CASSKGGGDYGYTF
TRBJ2-1,.,TRBV9,CASSAPTTGYNEQFF